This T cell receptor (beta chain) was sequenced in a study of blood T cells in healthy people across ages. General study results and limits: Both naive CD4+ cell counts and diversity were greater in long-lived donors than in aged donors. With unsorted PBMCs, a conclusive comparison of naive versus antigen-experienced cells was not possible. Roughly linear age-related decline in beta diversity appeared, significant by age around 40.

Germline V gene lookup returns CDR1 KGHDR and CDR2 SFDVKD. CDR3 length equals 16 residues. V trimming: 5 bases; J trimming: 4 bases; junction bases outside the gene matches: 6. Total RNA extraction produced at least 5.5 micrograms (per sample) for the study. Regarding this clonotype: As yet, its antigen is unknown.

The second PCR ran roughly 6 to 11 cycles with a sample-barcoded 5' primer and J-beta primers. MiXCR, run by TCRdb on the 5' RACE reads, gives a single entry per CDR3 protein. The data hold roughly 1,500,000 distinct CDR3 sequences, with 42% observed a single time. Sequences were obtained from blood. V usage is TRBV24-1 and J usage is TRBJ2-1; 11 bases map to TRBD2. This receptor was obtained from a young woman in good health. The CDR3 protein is CATSARASGGYNEQFF. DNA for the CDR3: TGTGCCACCAGTGCCCGTGCTAGCGGGGGGTACAATGAGCAGTTCTTC.